The sequence of this T cell receptor (beta chain) was determined in a study of OX40 agonist ivuxolimab in advanced cancers. Study at large: The patients got ivuxolimab, which is an agonistic anti-OX40 (CD134) antibody. It was permissible to have had prior anti-PD-1, anti-PD-L1 or anti-CTLA-4 therapy, and less than 45% had some. Study-wide results and limits: Expansion of clones was among the lowest in partial responders at 0.1-3.0 mg/kg.

Regarding this clone: Its antigen is still unknown.

This table comes from immunoSEQ multiplex PCR, and its TCRdb copy is limited to in-frame clones, with some not included. The sample has some 95,000 clones; around 90% are singletons. Sequences were derived from CD4+ or CD8+ T cells sorted from blood, sampled in a trial of the OX40 agonist ivuxolimab. The receptor was isolated from an adult with an advanced solid tumor such as melanoma, head and neck, liver or kidney cancer.

The DNA of the CDR3 is TGTGCCAGGTGGTGGCCAGGGGAGGGAGTCTTCTTT. Translated, it gives CARWWPGEGVFF. The rearrangement links TRBV7-2 to TRBJ1-1; D possibly corresponds to TRBD1 (6 bases). Germline V gene data show CDR1 as SGHTA and CDR2 as FQGNSA. Trimming shortened V by 9 bases and J by 14 bases, and 22 bases separated the two germline ends. The CDR3 extends over 12 amino acids.